This entry lists 8 T cell receptor beta chains sequenced from one sample in a study of blood T cell repertoires in COVID-19. Measured with immunoSEQ multiplex PCR; TCRdb has only the in-frame clones, and not every one. The data contain around 200,000 clones, around four fifths of them singletons. The sequenced material came from peripheral blood. The receptors were sampled from a woman of 80 years or more with active or convalescent COVID-19.

This clone has only one observation. The V and J genes are TRBV27 and TRBJ2-4; TRBD2 is a possible D gene (6 bases). The CDR3 length is 16 residues. V lost 3 bases to trimming and J lost 1 base, with 13 bases between them. Germline assignment: CDR1 MNHEY and CDR2 SMNVEV (reference sequence). The CDR3 loop is CASSLAAGGAKNIQYF. The CDR3 DNA reads as TGTGCCAGCAGTTTGGCTGCAGGAGGGGCCAAAAACATTCAGTACTTC.

To note about this clone: Other DNA sequences from this sample encode an identical CDR3 as well. This chain joins TRBV12-3 or TRBV12-4 and TRBJ1-2, with unresolved D. CDR3 size: 13 residues. V was trimmed by 6 bases and J by 1 base, leaving 9 bases between them. CDR3 loop: CASSPSGNYGYTF. In DNA, the CDR3 is TGTGCCAGCAGCCCTAGCGGTAACTATGGCTACACCTTC.

This clone was observed a few times. Here the CDR3 DNA reads TGTGCCACCAGCAGAGGCTCGGTGGGAAACACCATATATTTT. The encoded protein is CATSRGSVGNTIYF. The V and J genes are TRBV15 and TRBJ1-3; D is uncertain. Germline V gene sequence: CDR1 LNHNV, CDR2 YYDKDF (reference sequence). The CDR3 is 14 amino acids. V gave up 1 base and J gave up 4 bases, with 8 bases separating them.

The chain combines TRBV29-1 with TRBJ2-2; 8 bases map to TRBD2. The CDR3 loop spans 15 amino acids. CDR1 and CDR2 (germline): SQVTM, ANQGSEA. The trim removed 4 bases at V and 3 bases at J, leaving 7 bases unmatched. CDR3 region: CSVVDSGTYTGELFF. The CDR3 DNA sequence: TGCAGCGTTGTTGATAGCGGGACATACACCGGGGAGCTGTTTTTT.

The chain recombines TRBV6-2 or TRBV6-3 with TRBJ2-7, with a tentative D call TRBD1 (6 bases). This CDR3 comprises 14 residues. V was trimmed by 2 bases and J by 3 bases, leaving 11 bases between them. Germline lookup yields CDR1 MNHEY and CDR2 SVGEGT. The chain's CDR3 is CASSYEVGGYEQYF. In nucleotides, the CDR3 is TGTGCCAGCAGTTACGAGGTAGGGGGCTACGAGCAGTACTTC.

The rearrangement joins TRBV19 to TRBJ1-1, with TRBD1 identical over 8 bases. Unmatched junction bases numbered 8, after V lost 6 bases and J lost 2 bases. The CDR3 has 15 residues. The germline CDR1 and CDR2 sequences are LNHDA and SQIVND (reference sequence). CDR3 protein: CASSTSGQGNTEAFF. The CDR3 DNA reads TGTGCCAGTAGCACAAGTGGACAGGGAAACACTGAAGCTTTCTTT.

This clone came up once. This chain uses TRBV6-5 with TRBJ2-5, with a possible D match to TRBD1 (6 bases). The CDR3 loop spans 15 amino acids. CDR1 and CDR2 (germline): MNHEY, SVGAGI. V dropped 6 bases and J dropped 3 bases, with 17 bases sitting between them. CDR3 sequence reads: CASRRPGTFEETQYF. CDR3 nucleotides: TGTGCCAGCAGGAGACCCGGGACATTCGAAGAGACCCAGTACTTC.

V usage is TRBV6-5 and J usage is TRBJ2-3; perhaps TRBD2 as D (5 bases). The germline V gene encodes CDR1 MNHEY and CDR2 SVGAGI. V lost 5 bases, J lost 6 bases, and 15 bases lay in between. The CDR3 spans 14 residues. CDR3 residues: CASSTSLAHDTQYF. For the CDR3, the DNA is TGTGCCAGCAGTACCTCCCTAGCCCACGATACGCAGTATTTT.